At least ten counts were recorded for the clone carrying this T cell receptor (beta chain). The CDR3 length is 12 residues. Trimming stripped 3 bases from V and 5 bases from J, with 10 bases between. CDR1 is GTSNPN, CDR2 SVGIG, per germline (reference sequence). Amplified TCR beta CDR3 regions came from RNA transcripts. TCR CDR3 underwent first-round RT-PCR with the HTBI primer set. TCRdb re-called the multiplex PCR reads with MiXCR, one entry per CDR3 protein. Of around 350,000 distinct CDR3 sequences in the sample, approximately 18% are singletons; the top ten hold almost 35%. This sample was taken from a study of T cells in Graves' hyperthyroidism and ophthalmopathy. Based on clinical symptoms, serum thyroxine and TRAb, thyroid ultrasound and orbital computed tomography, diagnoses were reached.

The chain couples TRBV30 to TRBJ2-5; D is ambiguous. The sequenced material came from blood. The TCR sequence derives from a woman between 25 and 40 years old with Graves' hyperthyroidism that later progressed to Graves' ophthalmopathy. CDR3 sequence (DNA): TGTGCCTGGAGAGAAGGAAGGGAGACCCAGTACTTC. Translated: CAWREGRETQYF.